These 18 T cell receptor beta chains were sequenced from one sample in a study of T cells in Graves' hyperthyroidism and ophthalmopathy. Amplification of TCR beta CDR3 regions used RNA as the template. First-round RT-PCR of the TCR CDR3 relied on the HTBI primer set. One entry per CDR3 protein results from TCRdb running MiXCR on the multiplex PCR reads. The top ten hold 14% of the sample, which has approximately 430,000 distinct CDR3 sequences, around a sixth seen once. The specimen was blood. These receptors all stem from a young woman with Graves' hyperthyroidism.

The chain carries TRBV5-6 and TRBJ2-4; 8 bases are shared with TRBD2. TRBJ2-1 explains the end of the DNA better; the J call may be wrong. Germline V gene data show CDR1 as SGHDT and CDR2 as YYEEEE. This CDR3 is built from 14 residues. CDR3 region: CASSRLAVAGIQFF. The CDR3, as DNA: TGTGCCAGCAGCCGTCTGGCCGTAGCGGGGATTCAGTTCTTC.

This clonotype has ten or more counts. The CDR3 region is CASSGSAGNTEAFF. The CDR3 DNA reads TGCGCCAGCAGCGGATCTGCAGGAAACACTGAAGCTTTCTTT. The V and J genes are TRBV5-1 and TRBJ1-1; D call uncertain. The CDR3 sequence is 14 residues long. The V gene lost 4 bases and the J gene lost 2 bases, with 12 bases spanning the gap. The germline V gene has CDR1 SGHRS and CDR2 YFSETQ.

This clonotype was seen many times. The rearrangement uses TRBV7-2 and TRBJ1-2; D is unclear. This CDR3 region has 11 residues. CDR1 and CDR2 (germline): SGHTA, FQGNSA. V lost 5 bases and J 8 bases, leaving 9 bases between the germline ends. The DNA of the CDR3 is TGTGCCAGCAGCCCCGACGGGGGCTACACCTTC. Translating gives CASSPDGGYTF.

This clonotype occurred a few times. This rearrangement joins TRBV9 to TRBJ2-1, with D unresolved. The CDR3 totals 14 residues. Trimming left V 4 bases short and J 6 bases short, with 14 bases between. The germline V gene has CDR1 SGDLS and CDR2 YYNGEE. CDR3 coding DNA: TGTGCCAGCAGCCTCCTCACCCTCGGCAATGAGCAGTTCTTC. Its translation: CASSLLTLGNEQFF.

The V and J genes are TRBV3-1 and TRBJ2-7; D is perhaps TRBD2 (6 bases). The germline V and J ends were trimmed by 1 base and 6 bases, with 10 bases remaining between them. The CDR3 loop spans 13 amino acids. The germline gives CDR1 LGHDT, CDR2 YNNKEL (reference sequence). CDR3 in DNA: TGTGCCAGCAGCCAAGTAACTAGCCCCGAGCAGTACTTC. Translated, it gives CASSQVTSPEQYF.

This chain uses TRBV7-9 with TRBJ1-4; D not certain. The V gene lost 2 bases and the J gene lost 8 bases, with 21 bases spanning the gap. CDR3 length equals 17 residues. CDR1 is SEHNR and CDR2 is FQNEAQ in the germline V gene (reference sequence). As DNA, the CDR3 is TGTGCCAGCAGCTTATGGCCCGGGCCCCGGAGTTGGGAAAAACTGTTTTTT. It yields the protein CASSLWPGPRSWEKLFF.

The sample holds a few counts of this clonotype. The V and J genes are TRBV24-1 and TRBJ2-1; D remains ambiguous. This CDR3 spans 13 amino acids. Germline V gives CDR1 KGHDR, CDR2 SFDVKD. V dropped 6 bases and J dropped 5 bases, with 10 bases sitting between them. CDR3 residues: CATSQGQDNEQFF. The CDR3 DNA reads as TGTGCCACCAGTCAAGGTCAGGACAATGAGCAGTTCTTC.

A word on this clonotype: A much larger clone lies a single base off, so this may be a read error. V and J are TRBV28 and TRBJ2-4; maybe TRBD1 (5 bases). Trimming shortened V by 7 bases and J by 0 bases, and 13 bases separated the two germline ends. The CDR3 has 15 residues. Germline CDR1 MDHEN, CDR2 SYDVKM. The CDR3 bases are TGTGCCAGCAAACGACAGACTCAAGCCAAAAACATTCAGTACTTC. This encodes CASKRQTQAKNIQYF.

This clonotype showed up just a few times. J is TRBJ2-3 and V is TRBV19; no clear D. The CDR3 spans 13 residues. Deletions cut 4 bases from V and 3 bases from J, with 8 bases between. Germline lookup yields CDR1 LNHDA and CDR2 SQIVND (reference sequence). The CDR3 DNA reads TGTGCCAGTAGTACCCTAGGGACAGATACGCAGTATTTT. Translating gives CASSTLGTDTQYF.

Concerning this clonotype itself: One end of the junction varies from germline; a read error may be responsible. This chain links TRBV4-2 with TRBJ1-6; the match to TRBD1 covers 8 bases. The CDR3 has 17 residues. Germline CDR1 and CDR2: LGHNA and YNFKEQ. CDR3: CVSSQDQGALNNSPLHF. DNA of the CDR3: TGTGTCAGCAGCCAAGATCAGGGGGCCCTTAATAATTCACCCCTCCACTTT.

This clonotype was seen many times. The chain is built from TRBV9 and TRBJ2-3; D is perhaps TRBD1 (6 bases). The CDR3 covers 15 residues. Trimming cost V 4 bases and J 1 base, with 13 bases left between them. Germline V gene data show CDR1 as SGDLS and CDR2 as YYNGEE. CDR3 region: CASSSHRVGTDTQYF. Written as DNA, the CDR3 is TGTGCCAGCAGCTCACACAGGGTCGGCACAGATACGCAGTATTTT.

The chain has TRBV13 and TRBJ1-2, with unresolved D. The CDR3 is 17 amino acids. V shed 3 bases and J shed 1 base, with 18 bases lying between them. CDR1 is PRHDT and CDR2 is FYEKMQ in the germline V gene (reference sequence). The CDR3 protein is CASSFATLKDINYGYTF. CDR3 nucleotide sequence: TGTGCCAGCAGCTTCGCGACCCTTAAAGATATTAACTATGGCTACACCTTC.

This clonotype has ten or more counts. The chain couples TRBV27 to TRBJ2-7; 14 bases are a match to TRBD2. J was trimmed by 5 bases and V by 5 bases; bases with no gene match: 5. CDR3 length: 15 residues. Germline CDR1 MNHEY, CDR2 SMNVEV (reference sequence). In DNA form, the CDR3 reads TGTGCCAGCAGTCCTGGGACTAGCGGGAGCAACGAGCAGTACTTC. It is translated as CASSPGTSGSNEQYF.

This clonotype was recorded once. A much larger clone sits a single nucleotide away, making a read error possible. The chain joins TRBV5-1 to TRBJ1-1; perhaps TRBD1 as D (5 bases). The germline V gene encodes CDR1 SGHRS and CDR2 YFSETQ. This CDR3 comprises 16 residues. The chain's CDR3 is CASNYPITGENIEAFF. The CDR3 coding sequence is TGCGCCAGCAATTATCCCATTACAGGTGAGAACATTGAAGCTTTCTTT.

The chain couples TRBV7-9 to TRBJ2-3; 7 bases are a match to TRBD2. CDR3 length equals 15 residues. The trim removed 2 bases at V and 5 bases at J, leaving 7 bases unmatched. Germline values: CDR1 SEHNR, CDR2 FQNEAQ (reference sequence). The CDR3 protein is CASSLLGGPQDTQYF. The CDR3 region has the DNA TGTGCCAGCAGCTTATTGGGAGGGCCTCAAGATACGCAGTATTTT.

This clonotype was seen ten or more times. The V call is TRBV6-1, the J call TRBJ1-5; 7 nucleotides line up with TRBD1. V shed 5 bases, J shed 2 bases, and the junction held 3 bases outside the gene matches. Germline assignment: CDR1 MNHNS and CDR2 SASEGT. The CDR3 sequence is 14 residues long. CDR3 sequence reads: CASSYTGGNQPQHF. CDR3 coding DNA: TGTGCCAGCAGTTATACAGGGGGCAATCAGCCCCAGCATTTT.

This clonotype was detected many times. The J gene is TRBJ2-5, the V gene TRBV20-1, with 11 bases lining up with TRBD2. V shed 1 base and J 5 bases; nucleotides not matched to a gene: 12. This CDR3 region has 17 residues. The V gene's germline CDR1 is DFQATT and CDR2 SNEGSKA (reference sequence). This CDR3 reads CSARGGLAGGMGETQYF. DNA for the CDR3: TGCAGTGCTAGAGGGGGGCTAGCGGGGGGTATGGGGGAGACCCAGTACTTC.

At least ten counts were recorded for this clonotype. The chain uses TRBV5-4 and TRBJ2-5; 8 bases align to TRBD2. V gave up 2 bases and J gave up 2 bases; unmatched junction bases: 5. The germline V gene encodes CDR1 SGHNT and CDR2 YYREEE (reference sequence). This CDR3 contains 15 residues. For the CDR3, the DNA is TGTGCCAGCAGCTTAATGGGACTAGGGCAAGAGACCCAGTACTTC. The encoded protein is CASSLMGLGQETQYF. Looking up the rest from reference TRBV5-4 and TRBJ2-5 gives the full variable domain: ETGVTQSPTHLIKTRGQQVTLRCSSQSGHNTVSWYQQALGQGPQFIFQYYREEENGRGNFPPRFSGLQFPNYSSELNVNALELDDSALYLCASSLMGLGQETQYFGPGTRLLVL.